A single T cell receptor beta chain is shown here with its context. J lost 1 base, V lost 2 bases, and 4 bases had no gene match. The CDR3 has 16 amino acids. Germline V gene sequence: CDR1 MNHNS, CDR2 SASEGT. The record originates from a study of cytomegalovirus exposure and HLA in healthy donors. PCR employed 60 Vbeta and 13 Jbeta primers. Data came from immunoSEQ multiplex PCR; TCRdb stores just in-frame clones and leaves some out. Of about 200,000 clones in the sample, approximately 81% were seen once. Sequencing used PBMCs. The chain couples TRBV6-1 to TRBJ2-5, with TRBD2 matching 10 bases. This TCR came from a man aged 25 to 45 in good health and CMV-seronegative. CDR3 region: CASSEWTSGLQETQYF. In DNA, the CDR3 is TGTGCCAGCAGTGAATGGACTAGCGGCCTCCAAGAGACCCAGTACTTC.